Listed below are T cell receptor beta chains from one sample, sequenced in a study of vaccination and CD4 T cells after COVID-19. Using its own MiXCR run on the PCR reads, TCRdb lists one record per CDR3 protein. The top ten clones hold 7.5% to 8% of a sample with 10,000 or so distinct CDR3 sequences, just under 75% of them seen once. Their antigens remain unidentified. The sequenced sample consisted of CD4+ T cells from blood, cultured in vitro. The receptors come from a human donor who had recovered from COVID-19. The CDR3 runs from the conserved cysteine through the conserved F or W. Each record gives: J gene, V gene, CDR3 protein.

TRBJ2-1	TRBV7-9	CASSSPRALGLGNEQFF
TRBJ1-5	TRBV29-1	CSVARDKYQPQHF
TRBJ2-1	TRBV6-1	CASSEWTKGDNEQFF
TRBJ1-6	TRBV27	CATQDRINSPLHF
TRBJ2-1	TRBV6-2/TRBV6-3	CASREQGSTYNEQFF
TRBJ2-7	TRBV7-2	CASSSTGLAFYEQYF
TRBJ1-6	TRBV7-3	CASSLTAGYNSPLHF
TRBJ2-5	TRBV24-1	CATSDLGQGDGETQYF
TRBJ1-6	TRBV20-1	CSAARAGDKSPLHF
TRBJ1-2	TRBV19	CASRRPVSGAGPGYTF
TRBJ1-5	TRBV4-1	CASSQASGQGGMHF
TRBJ2-4	TRBV27	CASSWTGVAKNIQYF
TRBJ2-7	TRBV6-1	CASLSSTRPYEQYF
TRBJ1-5	TRBV20-1	CSAQDRVDQPQHF
TRBJ2-5	TRBV28	CASTLLGGGETQYF
TRBJ1-5	TRBV25-1	CASSDPRQGPNQPQHF
TRBJ1-6	TRBV6-1	CASGDDRSNSPLHF
TRBJ1-2	TRBV29-1	CSVGGQGTNGYTF
TRBJ2-4	TRBV20-1	CSASELAKNIQYF
TRBJ1-2	TRBV6-5	CASSYSGRRGGGYTF
TRBJ1-1	TRBV7-2	CASSLAREGRTEAFF
TRBJ2-7	TRBV20-1	CSARTLAGGLEQYF
TRBJ2-5	TRBV28	CASNPGGLAGGPGETQYF
TRBJ1-5	TRBV15	CATSNPIGGEYSNQPQHF
TRBJ1-2	TRBV28	CASTMTGWNYGYTF
TRBJ2-5	TRBV27	CASSGRAETQYF
TRBJ1-6	TRBV29-1	CSVSLTGGNSPLHF
TRBJ2-7	TRBV4-2	CASSLLTSGSYEQYF
TRBJ2-1	TRBV6-1	CASSKDRGFYNEQFF
TRBJ1-6	TRBV27	CASSLSTRTGARNSPLHF
TRBJ1-5	TRBV6-2/TRBV6-3	CASSWREGQPQHF
TRBJ1-2	TRBV29-1	CSVALDRVGGYTF
TRBJ1-5	TRBV20-1	CSARTGGEGNQPQHF
TRBJ2-7	TRBV2	CASRRDSVGGEQYF
TRBJ1-5	TRBV24-1	CATSERNSNQPQHF
TRBJ1-2	TRBV27	CASSPARLGGYTF
TRBJ1-5	TRBV6-2/TRBV6-3	CATCTVLGTYQPQHF
TRBJ1-5	TRBV2	CASSEDRASWYSNQPQHF
TRBJ1-5	TRBV20-1	CSAREAGQGPYSNQPQHF
TRBJ2-7	TRBV12-3/TRBV12-4	CASSAETYEQYF
TRBJ2-5	TRBV7-2	CASSLSRETQYF
TRBJ1-5	TRBV20-1	CSARDQEYSNQPQHF
TRBJ1-1	TRBV6-1	CASSDPGGASTEAFF
TRBJ2-1	TRBV19	CASSSGEQFF
TRBJ1-1	TRBV20-1	CSAYKTVLNTEAFF
TRBJ2-7	TRBV6-5	CASSYSGPPYEQYF
TRBJ2-3	TRBV20-1	CTPRGGAGDTQYF
TRBJ2-7	TRBV24-1	CATSDPRTRTYEQYF
TRBJ2-3	TRBV7-9	CASSLNSGGFTDTQYF
TRBJ1-1	TRBV28	CASSRQGIRAEAFF
TRBJ2-7	TRBV7-7	CASSFDRGPYEQYF
TRBJ1-2	TRBV6-1	CASSPGQHYGYTF
TRBJ1-2	TRBV7-9	CASSRGTGGSYTF
TRBJ1-5	TRBV6-5	CASSYSMVSNQPQHF
TRBJ2-5	TRBV20-1	CSARDPTGRGAQYF
TRBJ1-2	TRBV24-1	CATSDSGQGEANYGYTF
TRBJ2-7	TRBV11-3	CASSLLGPRSEQYF
TRBJ2-3	TRBV7-2	CASSLVQTSTDTQYF
TRBJ2-1	TRBV7-3	CASSSQGEQFF